The T cell receptor beta chain described here comes from a study of cytomegalovirus exposure and HLA in healthy donors. Trimming pared 3 bases from V and 6 bases from J, leaving 14 bases between. CDR1 is SGHDN, CDR2 FVKESK, per germline. The CDR3 extends over 14 amino acids. Donors likely had unrecorded immune exposures despite being nominally healthy when sampled. The PCR had 60 Vbeta and 13 Jbeta primers. Clones were read by immunoSEQ multiplex PCR, and TCRdb kept only the in-frame ones, dropping some. The data show some 170,000 clones, with over 70% seen just once and approximately 3% held by the top ten. General study results and limits: In vitro testing confirmed a few CMV-associated chains as specific for CMV antigens. As a later analysis revealed, the rate of TCR association differed by HLA locus, with DRB1 most and HLA-C fewest. Reported findings show TCR beta sequences accurately forecast HLA-A and HLA-B alleles in most subjects.

As concerns this clone: Its cognate antigen is unknown.

This sequence originates from a woman between 45 and 65 years old in good health and CMV-seropositive. The sequencing sample was made of PBMCs. The V gene is TRBV14, the J gene TRBJ1-2, with D hard to call. DNA of the CDR3: TGTGCCAGCAGCCATGTAAGTGGCGGAGATGGCTACACCTTC. Translated: CASSHVSGGDGYTF.